This entry features one T cell receptor beta chain sequence. Clones were read by immunoSEQ multiplex PCR, and TCRdb kept only the in-frame ones, dropping some. The repertoire includes 65,000 to 90,000 clones, 80% of them detected once, and roughly 21% sits in the top ten. Trimming stripped 1 base from V and 1 base from J, with 13 bases between. CDR1 is SGHTA and CDR2 is FQGTGA in the germline V gene. This CDR3 is 16 amino acids long. The entry originates in a study of T cells in localized non-small cell lung cancer. J is TRBJ1-1 and V is TRBV7-3; D gene unclear. The sequences come from PBMCs, collected before any cancer treatment. The TCR sequence derives from a man between 40 and 69 years old with stage II squamous cell lung carcinoma. CDR3 sequence (DNA): TGTGCCAGCAGCTTAATCGGCAGTCGAGAGAACACTGAAGCTTTCTTT. Translated, it gives CASSLIGSRENTEAFF.